The 19 T cell receptor beta chains presented below share a single source sample, sequenced in a study of shared clonotypes between healthy human individuals. Method: immunoSEQ multiplex PCR; TCRdb's copy keeps in-frame clones and lacks some. This sample yields roughly 1,500,000 clones, of which around 98.5% are seen a single time; around 0.38% belongs to the top ten. Sequenced material: naive CD4+ T cells sorted from blood. Indicated subset: CD45RA+ positively selected. The receptors originated from a man aged 25-45 years in good health.

The rearrangement joins TRBV19 to TRBJ2-3; 8 bases line up with TRBD1. The CDR3 is 16 residues long. V lost 1 base and J lost 1; bases outside the gene matches: 4. In germline, CDR1 is LNHDA, CDR2 SQIVND (reference sequence). This chain's CDR3 is CASSIGTGGGTDTQYF. Written as DNA, the CDR3 is TGTGCCAGTAGTATAGGCACAGGGGGAGGCACAGATACGCAGTATTTT.

The rearrangement uses TRBV5-1 and TRBJ2-5; D gene uncertain. The V end was cut by 0 bases, the J end by 1 base, with 7 bases between. The CDR3 has 14 residues. Germline CDR1 and CDR2: SGHRS and YFSETQ. CDR3 sequence (DNA): TGCGCCAGCAGCTTGGGGCTGCCCCAAGAGACCCAGTACTTC. The encoded protein is CASSLGLPQETQYF. Combining the CDR3 with reference TRBV5-1 and TRBJ2-5 gives the whole variable domain KAGVTQTPRYLIKTRGQQVTLSCSPISGHRSVSWYQQTPGQGLQFLFEYFSETQRNKGNFPGRFSGRQFSNSRSEMNVSTLELGDSALYLCASSLGLPQETQYFGPGTRLLVL.

On this clone itself: Other DNA sequences in the same sample also yield this CDR3. The gene calls are TRBV6-5 and TRBJ2-1, with TRBD1 identical over 7 bases. The CDR3 consists of 14 residues. After removal of 6 bases from V and 2 bases from J, the junction contained 4 bases not matched to a gene. The germline CDR1 and CDR2 sequences are MNHEY and SVGAGI. This CDR3 reads CASSQDRAYNEQFF. The CDR3 DNA reads as TGTGCCAGCAGCCAAGACAGGGCCTACAATGAGCAGTTCTTC.

This rearrangement joins TRBV28 to TRBJ1-2; D unclear. The V end was cut by 3 bases, the J end by 0 bases, with 8 bases between. This CDR3 comprises 14 residues. CDR1 and CDR2 from the germline V gene are MDHEN and SYDVKM. The CDR3 here is CASSLRLSNYGYTF. The CDR3 DNA reads as TGTGCCAGCAGTTTGCGACTATCTAACTATGGCTACACCTTC.

This chain joins TRBV7-6 and TRBJ2-7; the D is unclear. The germline CDR1 and CDR2 sequences are SGHVS and FNYEAQ. This CDR3 is 17 amino acids long. Between the trimmed V and J ends, which lost 3 bases and 2 bases, there was a span of 20 bases. The CDR3 protein is CASSFMGDTDKPYEQYF. For the CDR3, the DNA is TGTGCCAGCAGCTTTATGGGTGATACGGATAAGCCCTACGAGCAGTACTTC.

This clone was counted a single time. The chain uses TRBV28 and TRBJ2-3; the D call may be TRBD1 or TRBD2 (5 bases each). The CDR3 runs to 15 residues. The V and J ends lost 4 bases and 1 base respectively, with 12 bases between them. Per the germline V gene, CDR1 is MDHEN and CDR2 is SYDVKM. The CDR3 protein is CASSSIRDRTDTQYF. CDR3 in DNA: TGTGCCAGCAGTTCTATCCGGGACCGCACAGATACGCAGTATTTT.

The V and J genes are TRBV29-1 and TRBJ1-1, with D hard to call. V shed 3 bases and J shed 0 bases, with 8 bases lying between them. The CDR3 extends over 13 amino acids. Germline CDR1 SQVTM, CDR2 ANQGSEA. The CDR3 bases are TGCAGCGTTGACGTGGGCATGAACACTGAAGCTTTCTTT. This sequence encodes CSVDVGMNTEAFF. Based on the CDR3 plus reference TRBV29-1 and TRBJ1-1, the full variable domain is SAVISQKPSRDICQRGTSLTIQCQVDSQVTMMFWYRQQPGQSLTLIATANQGSEATYESGFVIDKFPISRPNLTFSTLTVSNMSPEDSSIYLCSVDVGMNTEAFFGQGTRLTVV.

This chain connects TRBV28 to TRBJ2-1; D is ambiguous. V lost 4 bases and J lost 5, with 12 bases in between. Germline lookup yields CDR1 MDHEN and CDR2 SYDVKM. The CDR3 has 14 residues. The CDR3 bases are TGTGCCAGCAGTTCCCCAGACGAAGACAATGAGCAGTTCTTC. This gives the protein CASSSPDEDNEQFF. Full variable domain (missing parts from reference TRBV28 and TRBJ2-1): DVKVTQSSRYLVKRTGEKVFLECVQDMDHENMFWYRQDPGLGLRLIYFSYDVKMKEKGDIPEGYSVSREKKERFSLILESASTNQTSMYLCASSSPDEDNEQFFGPGTRLTVL.

The V call is TRBV7-2, the J call TRBJ2-3; 8 bases fit TRBD1. The V gene's germline CDR1 is SGHTA and CDR2 FQGNSA. V dropped 5 bases and J dropped 9; count of bases not matched to a gene: 13. The CDR3 length is 15 residues. CDR3 in DNA: TGTGCCAGCAGCCCAAGGACAGGGTTCTTAGCAACGCAGTATTTT. This sequence encodes CASSPRTGFLATQYF.

V gene TRBV12-5 combines with J gene TRBJ2-1; 10 bases match TRBD2. V shed 1 base and J 5 bases; nucleotides not matched to a gene: 11. The CDR3 runs to 18 residues. The germline CDR1 and CDR2 sequences are LGHNT and FRNRAP. CDR3 protein: CASGLAGEREGPDNEQFF. Written as DNA, the CDR3 is TGTGCTAGTGGTTTGGCCGGCGAGCGGGAGGGCCCGGACAATGAGCAGTTCTTC.

A word on this clone: This CDR3 is also generated by other DNA sequences in the sample. V and J are TRBV7-9 and TRBJ2-7; TRBD2 matches 12 bases. The J segment lost 5 bases and the V segment lost 1 base, leaving 0 bases of the junction unmatched. Germline CDR1 SEHNR, CDR2 FQNEAQ (reference sequence). The CDR3 covers 14 residues. CDR3 protein: CASSLGLAGDEQYF. The CDR3, as DNA: TGTGCCAGCAGCTTAGGACTAGCGGGAGACGAGCAGTACTTC.

V gene TRBV7-9 combines with J gene TRBJ2-5; D unclear. This CDR3 is 13 amino acids long. CDR1 SEHNR and CDR2 FQNEAQ come from the germline V gene (reference sequence). Between the trimmed V and J ends, which lost 3 bases and 5 bases, there was a span of 10 bases. The CDR3 DNA reads TGTGCCAGCAGCTTCTGGGTAGTGGAGACCCAGTACTTC. It is translated as CASSFWVVETQYF.

This chain connects TRBV27 to TRBJ2-7; D not certain. The CDR3 loop spans 14 amino acids. Germline V gives CDR1 MNHEY, CDR2 SMNVEV (reference sequence). The V gene lost 0 bases and the J gene lost 4 bases, with 10 bases spanning the gap. The CDR3 DNA sequence: TGTGCCAGCAGTTTATCCCCCTGGTGGTACGAGCAGTACTTC. Residues: CASSLSPWWYEQYF.

This chain joins TRBV7-2 and TRBJ2-3; the D call may be TRBD1 or TRBD2 (6 bases each). V was shortened by 5 bases and J by 1 base, with 19 bases between the two germline ends. The germline V gene encodes CDR1 SGHTA and CDR2 FQGNSA. The CDR3 extends over 17 amino acids. CDR3: CASSRGGSTIGTDTQYF. CDR3 nucleotide sequence: TGTGCCAGCAGCCGAGGGGGGAGTACTATTGGCACAGATACGCAGTATTTT.

The J gene is TRBJ2-7, the V gene TRBV4-3; the match to TRBD1 covers 11 bases. CDR1 and CDR2 from the germline V gene are LGHNA and YSLEER. Trimming took 3 bases from V and 6 from J; bases not matched to a gene: 4. The CDR3 totals 14 residues. The CDR3 DNA reads as TGCGCCAGCAGCCACAGGACAGGGGGCGTCGAGCAGTACTTC. Translated: CASSHRTGGVEQYF.

CDR3 nucleotides: TGTGCCAGCAGCCCTGTACCCTTCTACGAGCAGTACTTC. As protein: CASSPVPFYEQYF. This chain joins TRBV7-8 and TRBJ2-7; D ambiguous. This CDR3 is built from 13 residues. Germline CDR1 reads SGHVS; CDR2 reads FQNEAQ. Deletions cut 5 bases from V and 3 bases from J, with 11 bases between.

The rearrangement uses TRBV27 and TRBJ2-7; D perhaps matches TRBD2 (6 bases). With 6 bases removed from V and 4 bases from J, the gap between germline ends came to 13 bases. Germline V lookup: CDR1 MNHEY, CDR2 SMNVEV (reference sequence). This CDR3 has 13 amino acids. CDR3 protein: CASSRVREYEQYF. The CDR3 DNA reads TGTGCCAGCAGCCGGGTGCGGGAATACGAGCAGTACTTC.

The rearrangement joins TRBV2 to TRBJ2-2; TRBD2 matches at 7 bases. Germline loops: CDR1 SNHLY, CDR2 FYNNEI. Trimming took 7 bases from V and 0 from J; bases not matched to a gene: 5. There are 15 residues in the CDR3. The CDR3 DNA follows: TGTGCCAGCACCCTAGCGGAAGCGAACACCGGGGAGCTGTTTTTT. It translates to CASTLAEANTGELFF.

The genes are TRBV21-1 and TRBJ1-5. TRBV21-1 is a pseudogene. The CDR3 totals 14 residues. The CDR3 DNA reads TGTGCCAGCAGTGTAGGATTTAGCAATCAGCCCCAGCATTTT. Amino acid sequence: CASSVGFSNQPQHF.